The clone carrying this T cell receptor (beta chain) was observed a few times. The record originates from a study of blood T cell repertoires in COVID-19. This CDR3 is 15 amino acids long. CDR1 and CDR2 (germline): SGHRS, YFSETQ. V shed 1 base, J shed 7 bases, and the junction held 5 bases outside the gene matches. This table comes from immunoSEQ multiplex PCR, and its TCRdb copy is limited to in-frame clones, with some not included. The table has fewer than 250,000 clones, 75% to 85% seen once; the top ten hold 4.7%. This TCR was sampled from a woman aged 65 to 85 with acute or convalescent COVID-19. The rearrangement uses TRBV5-1 and TRBJ1-6, with 7 positions matching TRBD1. The sample comprised peripheral blood. This chain's CDR3 is CASSLRTGGNSPLHF. The CDR3 region has the DNA TGCGCCAGCAGCTTGCGGACAGGCGGGAATTCACCCCTCCACTTT.